The entry below gives a single TCR beta chain sequence along with its context. Germline and junction disagree at one end, which may indicate a read error. MiXCR, run by TCRdb on the 5' RACE reads, gives a single entry per CDR3 protein. There are approximately 550,000 distinct CDR3 sequences in the sample; 19% occur only once, and more than 13% lies in the top ten. The data belong to a study of T cells after yellow fever vaccination. This CDR3 comprises 14 residues. The origin of this receptor is a man aged 25 to 45 who received the YFV17D yellow fever vaccine. This chain links TRBV12-3 or TRBV12-4 with TRBJ2-7; the D gene is possibly TRBD2 (5 bases). The sample here was PBMCs, taken 15 days after the yellow fever booster vaccination. The CDR3 bases are TGTGCCAGCAGTTTATGGGCTAGCTCCGACGAGCAGTACTTC. It specifies CASSLWASSDEQYF.